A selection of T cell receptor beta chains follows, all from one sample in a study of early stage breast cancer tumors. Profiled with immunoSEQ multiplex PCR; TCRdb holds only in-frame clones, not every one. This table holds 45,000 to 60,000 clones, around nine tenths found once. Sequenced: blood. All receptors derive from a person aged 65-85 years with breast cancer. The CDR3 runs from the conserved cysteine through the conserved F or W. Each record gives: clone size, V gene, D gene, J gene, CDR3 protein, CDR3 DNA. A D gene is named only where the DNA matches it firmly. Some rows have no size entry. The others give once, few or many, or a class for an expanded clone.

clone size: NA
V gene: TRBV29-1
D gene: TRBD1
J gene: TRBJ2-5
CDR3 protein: CSVQGQGQETQYF
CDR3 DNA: TGCAGCGTTCAAGGACAGGGTCAAGAGACCCAGTACTTC

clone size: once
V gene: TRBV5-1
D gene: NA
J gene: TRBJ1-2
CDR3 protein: CASSSGGGGSNYGYTF
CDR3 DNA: TGCGCCAGCAGCTCGGGCGGAGGAGGGTCGAACTATGGCTACACCTTC

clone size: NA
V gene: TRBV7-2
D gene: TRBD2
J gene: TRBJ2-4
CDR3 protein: CASSRASSGVKNIQYF
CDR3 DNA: TGTGCCAGCAGCCGAGCCTCTAGCGGGGTCAAAAACATTCAGTACTTC

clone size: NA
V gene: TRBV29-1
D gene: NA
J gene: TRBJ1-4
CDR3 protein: CSVAPRQVNEKLFF
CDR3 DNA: TGCAGCGTGGCCCCCAGACAGGTTAATGAAAAACTGTTTTTT

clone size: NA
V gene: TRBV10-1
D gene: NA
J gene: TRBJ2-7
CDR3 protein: CASSVGGEGYEQYF
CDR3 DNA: TGCGCCAGCAGTGTAGGGGGAGAAGGCTACGAGCAGTACTTC

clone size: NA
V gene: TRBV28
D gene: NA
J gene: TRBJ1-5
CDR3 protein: CASSSPGSAGGTQPQHF
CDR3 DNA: TGTGCCAGCAGTTCCCCCGGGTCGGCCGGAGGTACTCAGCCCCAGCATTTT

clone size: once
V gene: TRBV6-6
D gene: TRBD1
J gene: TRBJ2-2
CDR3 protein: CASSFRQGAGGELFF
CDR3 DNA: TGTGCCAGCAGTTTCCGACAGGGGGCTGGCGGGGAGCTGTTTTTT

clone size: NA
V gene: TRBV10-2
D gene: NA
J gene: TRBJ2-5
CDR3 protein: CASSELGRSETQYF
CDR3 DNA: TGCGCCAGCAGTGAGTTGGGGCGGTCGGAGACCCAGTACTTC

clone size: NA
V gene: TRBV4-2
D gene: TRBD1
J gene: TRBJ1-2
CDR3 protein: CASSQDHFPGTGNYGYTF
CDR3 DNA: TGTGCCAGCAGCCAAGACCATTTTCCCGGGACAGGGAACTATGGCTACACCTTC

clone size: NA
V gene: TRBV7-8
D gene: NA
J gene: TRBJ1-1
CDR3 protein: CASSQDRNTEAFF
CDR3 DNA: TGTGCCAGCAGCCAGGACAGGAACACTGAAGCTTTCTTT

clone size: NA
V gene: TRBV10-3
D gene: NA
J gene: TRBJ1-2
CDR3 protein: CAISVGGADYGYTF
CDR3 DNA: TGTGCCATCAGTGTTGGGGGCGCGGACTATGGCTACACCTTC

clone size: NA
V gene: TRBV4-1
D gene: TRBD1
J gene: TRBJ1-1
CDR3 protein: CASSQPYRGGPEAFF
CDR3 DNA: TGCGCCAGCAGCCAACCCTACAGGGGAGGCCCTGAAGCTTTCTTT

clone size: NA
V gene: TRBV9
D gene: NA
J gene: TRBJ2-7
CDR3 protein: CASSVGDSDTYEQYF
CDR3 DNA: TGTGCCAGCAGCGTAGGGGACTCAGATACCTACGAGCAGTACTTC

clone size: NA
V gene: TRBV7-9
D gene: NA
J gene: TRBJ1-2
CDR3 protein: CASRPAAGANYGYTF
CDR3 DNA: TGTGCCAGCAGACCAGCCGCGGGGGCTAACTATGGCTACACCTTC

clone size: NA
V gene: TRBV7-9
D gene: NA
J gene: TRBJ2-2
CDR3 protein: CASSLSGWGDTGELFF
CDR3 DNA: TGTGCCAGCAGCTTATCGGGCTGGGGCGACACCGGGGAGCTGTTTTTT

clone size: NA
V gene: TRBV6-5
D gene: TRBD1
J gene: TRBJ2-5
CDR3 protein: CASRTGGQETQYF
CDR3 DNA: TGTGCCAGCAGAACAGGGGGCCAAGAGACCCAGTACTTC

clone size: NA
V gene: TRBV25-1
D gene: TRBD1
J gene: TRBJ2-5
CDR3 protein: CASRGDRARETQYF
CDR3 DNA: TGTGCCAGCAGAGGGGACAGGGCGAGGGAGACCCAGTACTTC

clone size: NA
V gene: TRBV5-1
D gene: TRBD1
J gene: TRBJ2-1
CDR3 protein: CASSSGQGGHNEQFF
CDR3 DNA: TGCGCCAGCAGCTCCGGACAGGGAGGCCACAATGAGCAGTTCTTC

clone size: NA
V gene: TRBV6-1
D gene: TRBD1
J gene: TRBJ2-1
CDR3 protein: CASSEGDRVGSYNEQFF
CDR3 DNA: TGTGCCAGCAGTGAAGGGGACAGGGTCGGCTCCTACAATGAGCAGTTCTTC

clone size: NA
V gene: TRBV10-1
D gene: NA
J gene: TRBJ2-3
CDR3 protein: CASSALGGSDTQYF
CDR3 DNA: TGCGCCAGCAGTGCCTTAGGCGGGTCAGATACGCAGTATTTT

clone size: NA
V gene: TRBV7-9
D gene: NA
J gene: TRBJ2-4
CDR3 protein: CASSLGNEGIQYF
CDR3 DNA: TGTGCCAGCAGCTTAGGGAACGAGGGCATTCAGTACTTC

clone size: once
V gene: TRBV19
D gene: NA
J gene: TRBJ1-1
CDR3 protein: CASSLSTYSEAFF
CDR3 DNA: TGTGCCAGTAGCCTGTCTACCTATTCTGAAGCTTTCTTT

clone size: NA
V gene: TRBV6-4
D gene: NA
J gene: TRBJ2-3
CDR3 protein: CASSDISTDTQYF
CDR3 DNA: TGTGCCAGCAGTGACATATCCACAGATACGCAGTATTTT

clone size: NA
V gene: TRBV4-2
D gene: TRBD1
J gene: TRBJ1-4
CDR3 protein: CASSQDVDRGNEKLFF
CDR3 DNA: TGTGCCAGCAGCCAAGACGTGGACAGGGGGAATGAAAAACTGTTTTTT

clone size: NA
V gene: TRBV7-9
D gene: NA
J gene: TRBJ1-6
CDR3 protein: CASSSTGYNSPLHF
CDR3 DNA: TGTGCCAGCAGCTCTACAGGGTACAATTCACCCCTCCACTTT

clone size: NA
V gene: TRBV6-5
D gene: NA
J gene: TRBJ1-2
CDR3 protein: CASTKIGETATTF
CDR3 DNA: TGTGCCAGCACTAAGATCGGAGAGACAGCGACCACCTTC

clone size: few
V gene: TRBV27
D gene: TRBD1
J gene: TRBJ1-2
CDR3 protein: CASSLRGQGYTF
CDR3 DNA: TGTGCCAGCAGTTTAAGGGGGCAAGGCTACACCTTC

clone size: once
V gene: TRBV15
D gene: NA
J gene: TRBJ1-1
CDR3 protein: CATSRGGIENTEAFF
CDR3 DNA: TGTGCCACCAGCAGAGGAGGGATAGAGAACACTGAAGCTTTCTTT

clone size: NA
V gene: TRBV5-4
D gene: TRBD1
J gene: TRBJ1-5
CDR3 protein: CASSSPSRTGDNQPQHF
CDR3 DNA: TGTGCCAGCAGCTCTCCCTCCAGGACAGGGGACAATCAGCCCCAGCATTTT

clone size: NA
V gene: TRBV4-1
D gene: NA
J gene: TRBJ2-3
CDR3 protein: CASSQDRYSTDTQYF
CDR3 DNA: TGCGCCAGCAGCCAAGATCGCTATTCCACAGATACGCAGTATTTT

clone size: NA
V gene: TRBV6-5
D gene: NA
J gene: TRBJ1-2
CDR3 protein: CASSREAAGGYGYTF
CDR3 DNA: TGTGCCAGCAGCCGAGAGGCGGCGGGAGGCTATGGCTACACCTTC

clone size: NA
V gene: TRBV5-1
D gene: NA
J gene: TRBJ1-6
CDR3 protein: CASSLEGARRDSPLHF
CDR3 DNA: TGCGCCAGCAGCTTGGAAGGGGCGCGAAGAGATTCACCCCTCCACTTT

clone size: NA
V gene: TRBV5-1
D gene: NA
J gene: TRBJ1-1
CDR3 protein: CASRAQGNTEAFF
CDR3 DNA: TGCGCCAGCAGGGCCCAGGGGAACACTGAAGCTTTCTTT

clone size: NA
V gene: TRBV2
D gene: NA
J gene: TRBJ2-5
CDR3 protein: CASSLSRTQETQYF
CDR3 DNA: TGTGCCAGCAGTCTCTCTAGGACTCAAGAGACCCAGTACTTC

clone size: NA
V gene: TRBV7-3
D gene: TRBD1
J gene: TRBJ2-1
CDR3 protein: CASSRGTGNEQFF
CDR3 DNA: TGTGCCAGCAGCCGGGGGACAGGGAATGAGCAGTTCTTC

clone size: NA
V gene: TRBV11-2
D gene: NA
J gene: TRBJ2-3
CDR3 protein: CASSRAAGDTQYF
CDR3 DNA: TGTGCCAGCAGTCGCGCCGCAGGAGATACGCAGTATTTT

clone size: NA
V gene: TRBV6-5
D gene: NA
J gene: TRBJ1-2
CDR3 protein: CASSYSRGGKGYTF
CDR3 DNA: TGTGCCAGCAGTTACTCGAGGGGGGGGAAAGGCTACACCTTC

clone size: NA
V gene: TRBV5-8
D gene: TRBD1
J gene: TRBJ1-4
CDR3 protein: CASSGGQGGEKLFF
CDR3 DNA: TGTGCCAGCAGCGGAGGACAGGGAGGTGAAAAACTGTTTTTT

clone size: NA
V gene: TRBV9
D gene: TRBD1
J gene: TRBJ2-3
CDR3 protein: CASSARQGPYTDTQYF
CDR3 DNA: TGTGCCAGCAGCGCCAGACAGGGACCATACACAGATACGCAGTATTTT

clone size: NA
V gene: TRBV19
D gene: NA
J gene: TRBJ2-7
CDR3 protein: CASSPMSGVEEQYF
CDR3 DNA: TGTGCCAGTAGTCCCATGTCGGGGGTCGAGGAGCAGTACTTC

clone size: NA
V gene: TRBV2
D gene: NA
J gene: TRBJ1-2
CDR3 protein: CASIGDRGLANYGYTF
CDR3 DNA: TGTGCCAGCATTGGTGACCGGGGGTTAGCTAACTATGGCTACACCTTC

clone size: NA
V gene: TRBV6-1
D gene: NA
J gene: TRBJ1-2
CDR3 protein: CASSESQGNYGYTF
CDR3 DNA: TGTGCCAGCAGTGAATCCCAGGGGAACTATGGCTACACCTTC

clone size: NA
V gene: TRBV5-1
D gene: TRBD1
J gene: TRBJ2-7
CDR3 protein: CASSLTGPRDRLSYEQYF
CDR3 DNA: TGCGCCAGCAGCTTGACCGGTCCCCGGGACAGGCTCTCCTACGAGCAGTACTTC

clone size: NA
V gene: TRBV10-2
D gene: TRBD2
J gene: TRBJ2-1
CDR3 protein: CASSLSLFGTSGFYNEQFF
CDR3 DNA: TGCGCCAGCAGCCTTTCTCTGTTCGGGACTAGCGGATTCTACAATGAGCAGTTCTTC

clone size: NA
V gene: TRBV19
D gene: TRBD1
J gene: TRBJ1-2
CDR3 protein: CASSRTGGNGYGYTF
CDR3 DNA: TGTGCCAGTAGCCGGACAGGAGGCAACGGCTATGGCTACACCTTC

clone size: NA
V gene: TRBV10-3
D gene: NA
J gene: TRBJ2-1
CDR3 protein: CAISESGSFDEQFF
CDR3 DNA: TGTGCCATCAGTGAGTCGGGCAGCTTTGATGAGCAGTTCTTC

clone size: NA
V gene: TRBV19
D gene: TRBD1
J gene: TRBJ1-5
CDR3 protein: CASRGTGYSNQPQHF
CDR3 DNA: TGTGCCAGTAGGGGGACAGGTTATAGCAATCAGCCCCAGCATTTT

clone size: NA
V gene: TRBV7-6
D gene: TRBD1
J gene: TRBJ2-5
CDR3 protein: CASTPGQGAWETQYF
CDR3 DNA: TGTGCCAGCACACCTGGACAGGGGGCTTGGGAGACCCAGTACTTC

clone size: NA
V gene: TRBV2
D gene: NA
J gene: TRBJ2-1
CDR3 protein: CASMREYNEQFF
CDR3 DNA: TGTGCCAGCATGAGGGAGTACAATGAGCAGTTCTTC

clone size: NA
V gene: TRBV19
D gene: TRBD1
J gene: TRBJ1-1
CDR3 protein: CASSPRTGGRTEAFF
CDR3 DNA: TGTGCCAGTAGTCCGCGGACAGGGGGCCGGACTGAAGCTTTCTTT

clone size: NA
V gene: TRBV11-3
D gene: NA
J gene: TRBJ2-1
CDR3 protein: CASSLSLQFNEQFF
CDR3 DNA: TGTGCCAGCAGCTTATCGCTACAGTTCAATGAGCAGTTCTTC

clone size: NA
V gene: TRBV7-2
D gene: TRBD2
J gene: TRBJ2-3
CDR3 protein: CASSSSGDVADTQYF
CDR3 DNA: TGTGCCAGCAGCTCGAGCGGGGACGTTGCAGATACGCAGTATTTT

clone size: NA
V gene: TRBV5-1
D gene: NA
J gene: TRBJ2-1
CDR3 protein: CASSRDYNEQFF
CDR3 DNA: TGCGCCAGCAGTAGAGACTACAATGAGCAGTTCTTC

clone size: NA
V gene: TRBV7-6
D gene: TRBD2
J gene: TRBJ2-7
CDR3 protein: CASSLRTSGFTYEQYF
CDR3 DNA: TGTGCCAGCAGCCTGAGGACTAGCGGGTTCACCTACGAGCAGTACTTC

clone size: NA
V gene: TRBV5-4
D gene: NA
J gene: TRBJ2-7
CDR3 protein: CASSLALTEYEQYF
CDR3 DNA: TGTGCCAGCAGCTTGGCGCTGACAGAATACGAGCAGTACTTC

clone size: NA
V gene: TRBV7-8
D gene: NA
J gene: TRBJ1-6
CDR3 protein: CASSLEGVPDNSPLHF
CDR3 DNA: TGTGCCAGCAGCTTAGAGGGGGTGCCGGATAATTCACCCCTCCACTTT

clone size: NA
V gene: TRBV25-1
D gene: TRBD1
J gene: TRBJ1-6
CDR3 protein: CASRATRQGVNSPLHF
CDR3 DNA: TGTGCCAGCAGGGCGACCAGACAGGGGGTTAATTCACCCCTCCACTTT

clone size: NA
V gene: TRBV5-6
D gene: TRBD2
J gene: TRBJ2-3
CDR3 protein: CASSLRVAGPTDTQYF
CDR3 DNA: TGTGCCAGCAGCTTGAGAGTAGCGGGGCCCACAGATACGCAGTATTTT

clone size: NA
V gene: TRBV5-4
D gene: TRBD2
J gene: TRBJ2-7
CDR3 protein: CASSWTSGEYEQYF
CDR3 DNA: TGTGCCAGCAGCTGGACTAGCGGAGAGTACGAGCAGTACTTC

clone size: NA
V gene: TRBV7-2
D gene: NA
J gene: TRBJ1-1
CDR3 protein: CASSLVTTGMNTEAFF
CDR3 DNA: TGTGCCAGCAGCTTAGTGACAACGGGAATGAACACTGAAGCTTTCTTT